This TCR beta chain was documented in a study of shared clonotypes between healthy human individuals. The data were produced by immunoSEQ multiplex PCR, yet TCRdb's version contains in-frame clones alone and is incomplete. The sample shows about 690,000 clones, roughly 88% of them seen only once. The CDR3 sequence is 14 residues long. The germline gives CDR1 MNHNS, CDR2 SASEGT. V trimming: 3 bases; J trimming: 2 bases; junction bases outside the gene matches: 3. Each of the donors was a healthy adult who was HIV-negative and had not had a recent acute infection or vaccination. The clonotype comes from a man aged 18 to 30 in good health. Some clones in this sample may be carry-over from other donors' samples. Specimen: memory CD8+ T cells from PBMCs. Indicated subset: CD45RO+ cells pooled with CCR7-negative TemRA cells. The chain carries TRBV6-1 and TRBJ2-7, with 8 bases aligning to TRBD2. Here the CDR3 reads CASSDLAGPYEQYF. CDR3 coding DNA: TGTGCCAGCAGTGATTTAGCGGGACCCTACGAGCAGTACTTC.